This T cell receptor (beta chain) was retrieved from a study of T-cell memory formation after mild COVID-19. This CDR3 comprises 16 residues. Germline-derived CDR1 and CDR2 are SGHNT and YYREEE (reference sequence). Deletions cut 0 bases from V and 1 base from J, with 10 bases between. This clonotype was counted only a few times. TCRdb called the 5' RACE reads again in MiXCR, with one record for every CDR3 protein. The repertoire consists of a few hundred thousand distinct CDR3 sequences, with roughly 15% occurring once and the leading ten covering 20% to 25%. Source material: PBMCs or a T cell subset sorted from them (not recorded which). The chain joins TRBV5-4 to TRBJ2-2; D unclear. The clonotype comes from a man in his late teens or twenties who had mild COVID-19 (a few samples of this study predate the infection). Cell type and time point are not known. The CDR3 sequence is CASSLGLAVNTGELFF. In DNA form, the CDR3 reads TGTGCCAGCAGCTTGGGTCTGGCAGTGAACACCGGGGAGCTGTTTTTT. The variable domain in full, completed from reference TRBV5-4 and TRBJ2-2, reads ETGVTQSPTHLIKTRGQQVTLRCSSQSGHNTVSWYQQALGQGPQFIFQYYREEENGRGNFPPRFSGLQFPNYSSELNVNALELDDSALYLCASSLGLAVNTGELFFGEGSRLTVL.